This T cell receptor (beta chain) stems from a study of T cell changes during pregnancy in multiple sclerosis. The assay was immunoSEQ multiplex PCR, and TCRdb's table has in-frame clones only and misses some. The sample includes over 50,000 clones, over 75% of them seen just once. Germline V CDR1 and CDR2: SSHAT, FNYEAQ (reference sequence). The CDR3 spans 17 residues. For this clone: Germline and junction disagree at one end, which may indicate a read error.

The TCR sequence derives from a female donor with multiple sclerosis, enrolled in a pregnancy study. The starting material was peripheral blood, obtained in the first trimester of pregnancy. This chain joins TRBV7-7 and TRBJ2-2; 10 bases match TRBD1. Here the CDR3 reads CASSLGRTGGNTGELFF. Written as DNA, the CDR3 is TGTGCTAGCAGCTTGGGCCGGACAGGGGGAAACACCGGGGAGCTGTTTTTT.